This T cell receptor (beta chain) derives from a study of T cell responses to AZD1222 COVID-19 vaccine. Clones were read by immunoSEQ multiplex PCR, and TCRdb kept only the in-frame ones, dropping some. The table records 100,000 or so clones, 86% of them present only once. V was cut by 3 bases and J by 0 bases, with 2 bases left in between. The CDR3 runs 13 residues. This clone was seen only a few times. The antigen is not known. Broader study findings: There were vaccine-associated CD4 TCRs across spike, dominant at 160-218 and 743-854. Close to half of all spike-specific TCRs reportedly target regions of the variants that are unmutated.

The sequence was obtained from an adult in good health. This rearrangement joins TRBV12-3 or TRBV12-4 to TRBJ1-4; D is uncertain. This material consisted of peripheral blood, taken on day 0 of AZD1222 vaccination. The CDR3 sequence: CASSLSTNEKLFF. As DNA, the CDR3 is TGTGCCAGCAGTTTGTCAACTAATGAAAAACTGTTTTTT.